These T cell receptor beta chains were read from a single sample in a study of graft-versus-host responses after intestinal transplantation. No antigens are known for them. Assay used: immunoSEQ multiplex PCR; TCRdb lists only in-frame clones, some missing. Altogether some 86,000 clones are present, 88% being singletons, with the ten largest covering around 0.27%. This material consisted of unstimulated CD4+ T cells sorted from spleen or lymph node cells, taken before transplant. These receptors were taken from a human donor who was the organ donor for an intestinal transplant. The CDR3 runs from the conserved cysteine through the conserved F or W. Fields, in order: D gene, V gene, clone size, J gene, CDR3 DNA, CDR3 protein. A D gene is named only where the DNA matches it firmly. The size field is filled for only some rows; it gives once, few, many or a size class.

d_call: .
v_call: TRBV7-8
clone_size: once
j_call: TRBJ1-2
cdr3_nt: TGTGCCAGCAGCCCACTTAGGGAGTATGGCTACACCTTC
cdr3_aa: CASSPLREYGYTF

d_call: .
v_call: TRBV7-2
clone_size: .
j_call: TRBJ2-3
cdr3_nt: TGTGCCAGCAGCTTAGCAGGACACGGAGATACGCAGTATTTT
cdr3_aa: CASSLAGHGDTQYF

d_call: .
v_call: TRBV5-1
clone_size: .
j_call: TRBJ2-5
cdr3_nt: TGCGCCAGCAGCTCGTCCTCCCAAGAGACCCAGTACTTC
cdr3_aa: CASSSSSQETQYF

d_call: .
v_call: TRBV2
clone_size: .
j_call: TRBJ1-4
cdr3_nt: TGTGCCAGCAAAGAGAGTACAGGCCCTAATGAAAAACTGTTTTTT
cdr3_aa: CASKESTGPNEKLFF

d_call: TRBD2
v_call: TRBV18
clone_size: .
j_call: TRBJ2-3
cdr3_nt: TGTGCCAGCTCGCCGACTAGCGGGGGCGGTGCGCAGTATTTT
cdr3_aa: CASSPTSGGGAQYF

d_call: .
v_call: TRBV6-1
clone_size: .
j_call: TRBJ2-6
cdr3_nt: TGTGCCAGCAGCTCCGTGTATGGGGCCAACGTCCTGACTTTC
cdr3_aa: CASSSVYGANVLTF

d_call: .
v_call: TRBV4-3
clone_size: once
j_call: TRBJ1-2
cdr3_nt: TGCGCCAGCAGCCAAGTGGGGAGCGAAGGGTCCGGCTACACCTTC
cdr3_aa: CASSQVGSEGSGYTF

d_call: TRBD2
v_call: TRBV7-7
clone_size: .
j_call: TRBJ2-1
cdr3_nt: TGTGCTAGCAGCTTGGCGGGAGACTACAATGAGCAGTTCTTC
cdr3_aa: CASSLAGDYNEQFF

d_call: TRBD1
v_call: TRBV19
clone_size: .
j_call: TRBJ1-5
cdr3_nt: TGTGCCAGTAGTAACCCACACCAAACAGGGGCCGAGGGTCAGCCCCAGCATTTT
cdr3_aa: CASSNPHQTGAEGQPQHF

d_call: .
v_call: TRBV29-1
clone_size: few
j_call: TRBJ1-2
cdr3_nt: TGCAGCGTAGCAGGTATGGATGGCTACACCTTC
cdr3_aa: CSVAGMDGYTF

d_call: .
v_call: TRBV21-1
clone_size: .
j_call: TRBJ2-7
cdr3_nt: TGTGCCAGCAGCAAACCGTTTAGCCAGAGCCACTCCTACGAGCAGTACTTC
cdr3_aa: CASSKPFSQSHSYEQYF

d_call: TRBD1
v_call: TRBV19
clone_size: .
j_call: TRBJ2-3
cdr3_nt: TGTGCCAGTAGGAACCGGGACAGGAGTCTCACAGATACGCAGTATTTT
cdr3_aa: CASRNRDRSLTDTQYF

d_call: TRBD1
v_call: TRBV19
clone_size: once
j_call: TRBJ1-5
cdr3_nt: TGTGCCAGCCGGACAGGGGGCGGGAGGGCCCAGCATTTT
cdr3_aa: CASRTGGGRAQHF

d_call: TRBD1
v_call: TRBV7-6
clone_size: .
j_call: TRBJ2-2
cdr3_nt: TGTGCCAGCATGGGATACAGGGGAGCCGGGGAGCTGTTTTTT
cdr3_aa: CASMGYRGAGELFF

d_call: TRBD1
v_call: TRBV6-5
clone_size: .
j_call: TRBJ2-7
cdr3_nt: TGTGCCAGCAGTTCTCCGAGACAGGGGAACTTCTACGAGCAGTACTTC
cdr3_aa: CASSSPRQGNFYEQYF

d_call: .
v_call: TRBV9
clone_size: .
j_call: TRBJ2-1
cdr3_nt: TGTGCCAGCAGCGTAGGTGCAGGGCATCCCGGCGATGAGCAGTTCTTC
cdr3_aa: CASSVGAGHPGDEQFF

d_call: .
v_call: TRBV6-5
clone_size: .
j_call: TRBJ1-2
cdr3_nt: TGTGCCAGCACTGATTGGGGGGAGTATGGCTACACCTTC
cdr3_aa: CASTDWGEYGYTF

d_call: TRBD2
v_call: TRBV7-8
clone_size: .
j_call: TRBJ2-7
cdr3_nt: TGTGCCAGCAGCCCCGGACTAGCGGGAGTCTACGAGCAGTACTTC
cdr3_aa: CASSPGLAGVYEQYF

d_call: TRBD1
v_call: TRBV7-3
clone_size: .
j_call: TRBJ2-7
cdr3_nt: TGTGCCAGCAGCCCGCAGATGGCAGGGGGCGGCGAGCAGTACTTC
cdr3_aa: CASSPQMAGGGEQYF

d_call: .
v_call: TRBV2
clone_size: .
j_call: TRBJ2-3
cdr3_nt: TGTGCCAGCACGGGGAGCACAGATACGCAGTATTTT
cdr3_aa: CASTGSTDTQYF

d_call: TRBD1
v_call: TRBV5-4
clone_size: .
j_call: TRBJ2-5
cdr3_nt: TGTGCCAGCAGCTCGATAGGACAGGGGGCCCGTGAAGAGACCCAGTACTTC
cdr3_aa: CASSSIGQGAREETQYF

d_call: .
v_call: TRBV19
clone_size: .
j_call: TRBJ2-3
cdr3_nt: TGTGCCAGTAGTATACAGGGAACAGATACGCAGTATTTT
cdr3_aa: CASSIQGTDTQYF

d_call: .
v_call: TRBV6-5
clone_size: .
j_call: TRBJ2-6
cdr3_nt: TGTGCCAGCAGTTACCTCTCTGGGGCCAACGTCCTGACTTTC
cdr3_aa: CASSYLSGANVLTF

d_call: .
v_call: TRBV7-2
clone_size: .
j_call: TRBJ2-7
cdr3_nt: TGTGCCAGCAGCTACGGCCCAGACAGTTACGAGCAGTACTTC
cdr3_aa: CASSYGPDSYEQYF

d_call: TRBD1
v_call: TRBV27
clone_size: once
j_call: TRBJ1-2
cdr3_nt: TGTGCCAGCAGTTTGACAGGGGGCTATGGCTACACCTTC
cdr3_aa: CASSLTGGYGYTF

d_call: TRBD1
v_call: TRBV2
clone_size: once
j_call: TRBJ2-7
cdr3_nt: TGTGCCAGCAAGTATGGGACAGTAGCCTACGAGCAGTACTTC
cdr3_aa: CASKYGTVAYEQYF

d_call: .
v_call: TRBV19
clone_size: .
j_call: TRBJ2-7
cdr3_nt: TGTGCCACTCAATCCCCAGGCTACGAGCAGTACTTC
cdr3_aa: CATQSPGYEQYF

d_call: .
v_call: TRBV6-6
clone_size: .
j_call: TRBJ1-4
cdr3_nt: TGTGCCAGCAGTTACCCCGGACAGAATTTGGGGGAAAAACTGTTTTTT
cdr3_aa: CASSYPGQNLGEKLFF

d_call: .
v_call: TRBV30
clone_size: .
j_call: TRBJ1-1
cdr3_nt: TGTGCCTGGCATAGGGGGGGTTCAGGCACTGAAGCTTTCTTT
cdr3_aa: CAWHRGGSGTEAFF